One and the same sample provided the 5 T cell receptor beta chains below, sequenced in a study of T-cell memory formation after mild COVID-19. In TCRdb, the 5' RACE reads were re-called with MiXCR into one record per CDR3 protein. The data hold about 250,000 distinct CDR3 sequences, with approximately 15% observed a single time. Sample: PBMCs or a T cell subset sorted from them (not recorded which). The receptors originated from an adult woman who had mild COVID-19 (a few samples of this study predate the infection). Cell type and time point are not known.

The CDR3 sequence: CSVSGTGGTGELFF. CDR3 in DNA: TGCAGCGTCTCCGGGACAGGGGGCACCGGGGAGCTGTTTTTT. The rearrangement joins TRBV29-1 to TRBJ2-2; 11 bases are a match to TRBD1. V lost 6 bases and J lost 4; bases outside the gene matches: 4. Germline V gene lookup returns CDR1 SQVTM and CDR2 ANQGSEA. This CDR3 has 14 residues.

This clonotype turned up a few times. This CDR3 is CSASARARSYNEQFF. The DNA for the CDR3 is TGCAGTGCTTCGGCGCGGGCCCGCTCCTACAATGAGCAGTTCTTC. The V and J genes are TRBV20-1 and TRBJ2-1; weak D call: TRBD2 (5 bases). The CDR3 is 15 residues long. Germline V gene lookup returns CDR1 DFQATT and CDR2 SNEGSKA (reference sequence). The germline V and J ends were trimmed by 5 bases and 0 bases, with 14 bases remaining between them.

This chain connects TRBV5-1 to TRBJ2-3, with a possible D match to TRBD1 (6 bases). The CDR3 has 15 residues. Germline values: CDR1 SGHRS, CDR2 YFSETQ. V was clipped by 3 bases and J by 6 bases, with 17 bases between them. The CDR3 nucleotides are TGCGCCAGCAGCTCCACGGCAGGGGAATTGGATACGCAGTATTTT. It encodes CASSSTAGELDTQYF. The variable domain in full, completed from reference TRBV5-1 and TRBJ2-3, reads KAGVTQTPRYLIKTRGQQVTLSCSPISGHRSVSWYQQTPGQGLQFLFEYFSETQRNKGNFPGRFSGRQFSNSRSEMNVSTLELGDSALYLCASSSTAGELDTQYFGPGTRLTVL.

CDR3 nucleotides: TGTGCCACCAGTGACCGACTAGTGCAGGAGACCCAGTACTTC. Translating gives CATSDRLVQETQYF. The chain is built from TRBV24-1 and TRBJ2-5, with D tentatively TRBD2 (6 bases). This CDR3 has 14 amino acids. Germline CDR1 is KGHDR and CDR2 is SFDVKD. V was clipped by 4 bases and J by 5 bases, with 13 bases between them.

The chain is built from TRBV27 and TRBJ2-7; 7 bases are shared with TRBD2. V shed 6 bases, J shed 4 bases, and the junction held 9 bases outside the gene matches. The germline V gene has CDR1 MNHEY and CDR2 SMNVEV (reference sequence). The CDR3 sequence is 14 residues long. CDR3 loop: CASRSSGSLYEQYF. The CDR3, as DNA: TGTGCCAGCAGATCTAGCGGTTCCCTGTACGAGCAGTACTTC.